The 19 T cell receptor beta chains below come from one sample, sequenced in a study of blood T cell repertoires in COVID-19. The assay was immunoSEQ multiplex PCR, and TCRdb's table has in-frame clones only and misses some. Among under 300,000 clones listed, about 86% were seen once. The sequenced sample consisted of peripheral blood. These receptors were taken from a man older than 75 with acute or convalescent COVID-19.

A few counts support this clone. The rearrangement links TRBV7-3 to TRBJ2-6, with D perhaps matching TRBD2 (6 bases). The germline gives CDR1 SGHTA, CDR2 FQGTGA. V dropped 4 bases and J dropped 3 bases, with 16 bases sitting between them. The CDR3 consists of 17 residues. CDR3 bases: TGTGCCAGCAGCTCGAACCCCTCGGGGGTTGGGGCCAACGTCCTGACTTTC. The encoded protein is CASSSNPSGVGANVLTF.

V gene TRBV5-1 combines with J gene TRBJ2-3; tentatively, D is TRBD2 (6 bases). Per the germline V gene, CDR1 is SGHRS and CDR2 is YFSETQ. The CDR3 totals 15 residues. Between the trimmed V and J ends, which lost 1 base and 2 bases, there was a span of 11 bases. The CDR3 coding sequence is TGCGCCAGCAGCTTGAGTGGGGGGAACACAGATACGCAGTATTTT. Amino acids: CASSLSGGNTDTQYF. The variable domain in full, with the rest retrieved from reference TRBV5-1 and TRBJ2-3, is KAGVTQTPRYLIKTRGQQVTLSCSPISGHRSVSWYQQTPGQGLQFLFEYFSETQRNKGNFPGRFSGRQFSNSRSEMNVSTLELGDSALYLCASSLSGGNTDTQYFGPGTRLTVL.

The chain links TRBV7-2 to TRBJ2-2, with TRBD2 identical over 11 bases. Trimming at V came to 1 base and at J to 6 bases, leaving 4 bases not matched to a gene. The CDR3 runs 16 residues. The V gene's germline CDR1 is SGHTA and CDR2 FQGNSA. The CDR3 coding sequence is TGTGCCAGCAGCTTAGGGCTAGCGGGGGGAGCCGGGGAGCTGTTTTTT. This encodes CASSLGLAGGAGELFF.

This clone has just a few counts. V is TRBV2 and J is TRBJ2-3; a possible D gene is TRBD2 (5 bases). Looked up from germline, CDR1 is SNHLY and CDR2 is FYNNEI. The CDR3 totals 19 residues. V gave up 3 bases and J gave up 0 bases, with 22 bases separating them. CDR3 residues: CASSDIIYSGSTSTDTQYF. As DNA, the CDR3 is TGTGCCAGCAGTGATATCATATACAGCGGCAGTACTAGCACAGATACGCAGTATTTT.

The chain recombines TRBV3-1 (or the pseudogene TRBV3-2) with TRBJ1-1; a possible D gene is TRBD1 (5 bases). V gave up 1 base and J gave up 9 bases, with 12 bases separating them. Looked up from germline, CDR1 is LGHDT and CDR2 is YNNKEL (reference sequence). The CDR3 sequence is 13 residues long. As DNA, the CDR3 is TGTGCCAGCAGCCAAGGCCAGACAGAGAAAGCTTTCTTT. Protein sequence: CASSQGQTEKAFF.

The table lists this clone with a count of one. The genes are TRBV28 and TRBJ2-7; D is possibly TRBD2 (6 bases). The CDR3 contains 15 residues. The germline V gene encodes CDR1 MDHEN and CDR2 SYDVKM. V lost 6 bases and J 2 bases, leaving 17 bases between the germline ends. The CDR3 protein is CASSHKGRGTYEQYF. CDR3 bases: TGTGCCAGCAGCCATAAGGGGCGGGGCACCTACGAGCAGTACTTC.

CDR3 residues: CASWDSYNEQFF. The CDR3 bases are TGTGCCAGCTGGGACAGCTACAATGAGCAGTTCTTC. The chain couples TRBV27 to TRBJ2-1; TRBD1 matches at 7 bases. Per the germline V gene, CDR1 is MNHEY and CDR2 is SMNVEV (reference sequence). The CDR3 loop spans 12 amino acids. V trimming: 8 bases; J trimming: 3 bases; junction bases outside the gene matches: 1.

The rearrangement links TRBV19 to TRBJ1-5; D unclear. CDR1 LNHDA and CDR2 SQIVND come from the germline V gene (reference sequence). This CDR3 has 15 amino acids. V was pared by 7 bases and J by 6 bases, with 19 bases between. The CDR3 DNA reads as TGTGCCAGTACCGAACTCCGGGGATTCTCTCAGCCCCAGCATTTT. Translating gives CASTELRGFSQPQHF.

V and J are TRBV29-1 and TRBJ2-5; D unclear. The CDR3 is made up of 12 amino acids. Germline V gene sequence: CDR1 SQVTM, CDR2 ANQGSEA. V lost 3 bases, J lost 2 bases, and 7 bases lay in between. As DNA, the CDR3 is TGCAGCGTTGATAGAATACAAGAGACCCAGTACTTC. Its translation: CSVDRIQETQYF.

This sequence joins TRBV5-4 and TRBJ1-5, with 8 bases lining up with TRBD1. This CDR3 comprises 15 residues. With 4 bases clipped from V and 5 bases from J, the junction kept 8 bases outside the gene matches. Germline V CDR1 and CDR2: SGHNT, YYREEE (reference sequence). CDR3 coding DNA: TGTGCCAGCAGCGTGGACAGGGCGGAGTATCAGCCCCAGCATTTT. Residues: CASSVDRAEYQPQHF.

This rearrangement joins TRBV5-1 to TRBJ1-4; D remains unclear. The germline gives CDR1 SGHRS, CDR2 YFSETQ. The CDR3 contains 15 residues. V lost 0 bases and J lost 7, with 13 bases in between. The CDR3 DNA reads TGCGCCAGCAGCTTGGCCCTGGAGGGCCGTGAAAAACTGTTTTTT. It specifies CASSLALEGREKLFF.

This chain links TRBV7-9 with TRBJ1-2; 9 bases map to TRBD1. J lost 8 bases, V lost 5 bases, and 9 bases had no gene match. CDR1 is SEHNR and CDR2 is FQNEAQ in the germline V gene (reference sequence). The CDR3 runs to 14 residues. The CDR3 loop is CASSVTGGVGGYTF. In nucleotides, the CDR3 is TGTGCCAGCAGCGTCACAGGGGGCGTCGGAGGCTACACCTTC.

J is TRBJ1-5 and V is TRBV10-3; TRBD1 aligns across 11 bases. V shed 6 bases, J shed 5 bases, and the junction held 9 bases outside the gene matches. In germline, CDR1 is ENHRY, CDR2 SYGVKD. The CDR3 contains 16 residues. CDR3 bases: TGTGCCATCAGCAGAACCTGGACAGGGGGCGATCAGCCCCAGCATTTT. This gives the protein CAISRTWTGGDQPQHF.

The chain employs TRBV3-1 (or the pseudogene TRBV3-2) and TRBJ2-1; TRBD2 agrees at 13 bases. After removal of 2 bases from V and 6 bases from J, the junction contained 4 bases not matched to a gene. This CDR3 is 16 amino acids long. Germline V gene sequence: CDR1 LGHDT, CDR2 YNNKEL (reference sequence). For the CDR3, the DNA is TGTGCCAGCAGCCAACTAGGACTAGCGGGGGTCAATGAGCAGTTCTTC. It specifies CASSQLGLAGVNEQFF.

The chain recombines TRBV29-1 with TRBJ2-7; TRBD1 agrees at 11 bases. The junction had 9 bases not matched to a gene; V was cut back by 4 bases and J by 1 base. Germline V gene data show CDR1 as SQVTM and CDR2 as ANQGSEA. The CDR3 is 16 residues long. CDR3 coding DNA: TGCAGCGTTGTGGGTCTTTGGGACAGGGGGTCCTACGAGCAGTACTTC. This codes for CSVVGLWDRGSYEQYF.

The chain has TRBV7-6 and TRBJ1-4; no reliable D call. The germline V gene encodes CDR1 SGHVS and CDR2 FNYEAQ. V lost 0 bases and J lost 4, with 9 bases in between. The length of the CDR3 is 15 residues. The CDR3 bases are TGTGCCAGCAGCTTAGCGCTCAGTGTTAATGAAAAACTGTTTTTT. Amino acids: CASSLALSVNEKLFF.

J is TRBJ2-5 and V is TRBV28, with 7 positions matching TRBD1. Per germline, CDR1 MDHEN and CDR2 SYDVKM. The ends lost 3 bases at V and 0 bases at J; junction bases unmatched: 7. This CDR3 is built from 16 residues. The CDR3: CASSFLGGSDQETQYF. Written as DNA, the CDR3 is TGTGCCAGCAGTTTTTTAGGGGGCAGTGACCAAGAGACCCAGTACTTC.

V gene TRBV7-2 combines with J gene TRBJ2-1; TRBD2 aligns across 8 bases. The germline V gene encodes CDR1 SGHTA and CDR2 FQGNSA. The length of the CDR3 is 15 residues. V was clipped by 3 bases and J by 4 bases; unmatched bases: 5. Here the CDR3 DNA reads TGTGCCAGCAGCTTTATGGGACTAGTGTACAATGAGCAGTTCTTC. It translates to CASSFMGLVYNEQFF.

The chain uses TRBV4-1 and TRBJ2-7; 10 nucleotides agree with TRBD2. Per the germline V gene, CDR1 is MGHRA and CDR2 is YSYEKL. The J segment lost 1 base and the V segment lost 5 bases, leaving 2 bases of the junction unmatched. This CDR3 is 14 amino acids long. For the CDR3, the DNA is TGCGCCAGCAGCAGGACTAGCGGATCCTACGAGCAGTACTTC. Translation: CASSRTSGSYEQYF.